The clone carrying this T cell receptor (beta chain) appeared many times. Its antigen remains unknown. The junction does not match germline at one end; this may be a read error. The sample is drawn from a study of CD8 T cells in ankylosing spondylitis. Study results and caveats: Disease-linked clones bore a CD8+ phenotype, appearing relatively rarely in peripheral blood. What appeared characteristic of ankylosing spondylitis blood was a TCR beta motif of under 10 highly homologous variants. Significant enrichment of disease-linked clones was reportedly seen in matched ankylosing spondylitis synovial fluid.

CDR3 size: 14 residues. Germline-derived CDR1 and CDR2 are SGHRS and YFSETQ. Researchers built TCR beta libraries using quantitative 5'-RACE with molecular barcodes. MiXCR, applied by TCRdb to the 5' RACE reads, yields one record per CDR3 protein. The data contain around 770,000 distinct CDR3 sequences, 12% of them singletons. The chain employs TRBV5-1 and TRBJ1-1; no definite D call. Sequenced material: blood, either unsorted or a sorted T cell fraction (not recorded which). The clonotype originates from a male donor with ankylosing spondylitis. The CDR3 loop is CASSLGTLNTEAFF. For the CDR3, the DNA is TGTGCCAGCAGTTTGGGCACCTTGAACACTGAAGCTTTCTTT.